This T cell receptor (beta chain) derives from a study of blood T cell repertoires in COVID-19. This table comes from immunoSEQ multiplex PCR, and its TCRdb copy is limited to in-frame clones, with some not included. The sample has approximately 160,000 clones; around 80% are singletons. Germline trimming cut 5 bases from V and 4 bases from J; bases unmatched to any gene: 10. The germline V gene encodes CDR1 SGHAT and CDR2 FQDESV (reference sequence). This CDR3 is built from 15 residues. The source is a man in his fifties who had recovered from COVID-19. The V gene is TRBV11-1, the J gene TRBJ1-1; TRBD1 matches at 7 bases. The sample taken for sequencing was PBMCs or T cells enriched from blood (not recorded which). CDR3 nucleotide sequence: TGTGCCAGCAGCCCCCGAACAGGGGTTGGCACTGAAGCTTTCTTT. Translation gives CASSPRTGVGTEAFF.